The clone carrying this TCR beta chain was recorded once. Its antigen is currently unknown. This CDR3 spans 16 amino acids. V was pared by 5 bases and J by 2 bases, with 16 bases between. Germline V gene lookup returns CDR1 SNHLY and CDR2 FYNNEI. Reverse transcription used roughly 0.5 to 1 ug RNA and random hexamers. The CDR3 of TCR beta was amplified by immunoSEQ multiplex PCR across 54 Vbeta and 13 Jbeta. TCRdb re-called the immunoSEQ multiplex PCR reads with MiXCR, one entry per CDR3 protein. The data hold approximately 210,000 distinct CDR3 sequences, with approximately 95% observed a single time. These data originate in a study of CD8 T cells in Susac syndrome. Study results and limitations: Only a relatively small number of individuals were included in the TCR sequencing and HLA analysis.

CD8+ and CD4+ T cells from blood underwent TCR beta sequencing, which was carried out in a high-throughput format. In contrast to the negatively isolated CD8+ and CD4+ T cells, TEMRA cells were FACS-enriched. Sequenced: CD4+ T cells from PBMCs. This TCR came from a human donor with multiple sclerosis. This chain joins TRBV2 and TRBJ1-5, with a tentative D call TRBD1 (6 bases). CDR3 protein: CASSPRGNRGNQPQHF. CDR3 bases: TGTGCCAGCAGTCCTAGAGGCAACAGGGGCAATCAGCCCCAGCATTTT.